This T cell receptor (beta chain) emerged from a study of OX40 agonist ivuxolimab in advanced cancers. The investigators sampled blood at baseline, at cycle 4 day 1, and at cycle 7 day 1. The length of the CDR3 is 15 residues. Germline lookup yields CDR1 SGHDT and CDR2 YYEEEE. Trimming took off 4 bases at V and 5 bases at J, with 16 bases between the two ends. Using immunoSEQ multiplex PCR, the repertoire was profiled, and TCRdb retains in-frame clones only, with some absent. Counted here are about 70,000 clones, about 90% occurring once; the ten biggest clones make up 6% to 8%. This TCR was sampled from an adult with an advanced solid tumor such as melanoma, head and neck, liver or kidney cancer. V is TRBV5-6 and J is TRBJ2-1, with D maybe TRBD2 (6 bases). The sample consisted of CD4+ or CD8+ T cells sorted from blood, taken in a trial of the OX40 agonist ivuxolimab. CDR3 protein: CASSRRWGEDNEQFF. The CDR3 DNA is TGTGCCAGCAGCAGAAGATGGGGGGAAGACAATGAGCAGTTCTTC.